A selection of T cell receptor beta chains follows, all from one sample in a study of blood T cell repertoires in COVID-19. This table comes from immunoSEQ multiplex PCR, and its TCRdb copy is limited to in-frame clones, with some not included. The data show 90,000 to 120,000 clones, 85% to 90% seen once. Input material: peripheral blood. Receptors originate from a woman aged 80 or over with acute or convalescent COVID-19. The CDR3 runs from the conserved cysteine through the conserved F or W. D genes are given only for firm matches. Only part of the rows carry a size: once, few, many, or a class if the clone is expanded.

NA	NA	TRBV20-1	TRBJ1-5	TGCAGTGCTAGTATGCCAGGGGCCAGCAATCAGCCCCAGCATTTT	CSASMPGASNQPQHF
NA	NA	TRBV5-1	TRBJ2-5	TGCGCCAGCAGCTTTGGGCAGGGAGGAGAGACCCAGTACTTC	CASSFGQGGETQYF
NA	NA	TRBV3-1/TRBV3-2	TRBJ2-7	TGTGCCAGCAGCCAACGGGGAGTGCCCTACGAGCAGTACTTC	CASSQRGVPYEQYF
NA	NA	TRBV13	TRBJ1-3	TGTGCCAGCAGCTTATTCAGGGGTTCTGGAAACACCATATATTTT	CASSLFRGSGNTIYF
TRBD1	NA	TRBV18	TRBJ1-2	TGTGCCAGCTCCCTTGGGGCACAGGGGACCGATGGCTACACCTTC	CASSLGAQGTDGYTF
NA	NA	TRBV6-1	TRBJ1-4	TGTGCCAGCAGTGAGAGGGGGGGTAATGAAAAACTGTTTTTT	CASSERGGNEKLFF
NA	few	TRBV18	TRBJ2-7	TGTGCCAGCTCACCAACAGCAACCTACGAGCAGTACTTC	CASSPTATYEQYF
TRBD1	NA	TRBV6-5	TRBJ2-2	TGTGCCAGCAGTTCACAGGGGATCGGGGAGCTGTTTTTT	CASSSQGIGELFF
TRBD1	NA	TRBV7-2	TRBJ1-2	TGTGCCAGCAGCTTACAACCCCCGGGACAGGGGAACTATGGCTACACCTTC	CASSLQPPGQGNYGYTF
TRBD1	few	TRBV5-1	TRBJ1-2	TGCGCCAGCAGCGCTGGACAGGGGACAGAATATGGCTACACCTTC	CASSAGQGTEYGYTF
NA	few	TRBV11-2	TRBJ2-7	TGTGCCAGCAGCGGCAGGGCGATCTCCTACGAGCAGTACTTC	CASSGRAISYEQYF
NA	NA	TRBV4-1	TRBJ2-2	TGCGCCAGCAGCGCCCTAGGGGGTAGCTCCACCGGGGAGCTGTTTTTT	CASSALGGSSTGELFF
NA	NA	TRBV18	TRBJ1-4	TGTGCCAGCTCACCAATCGGGGGTACTAATGAAAAACTGTTTTTT	CASSPIGGTNEKLFF
NA	NA	TRBV5-4	TRBJ2-3	TGTGCCAGCAGCCCTAGTCTGAGCACAGATACGCAGTATTTT	CASSPSLSTDTQYF
NA	NA	TRBV7-9	TRBJ1-2	TGTGCCAGCAGCTTATGGGGGGGCGATGGCTACACCTTC	CASSLWGGDGYTF
TRBD1	NA	TRBV12-5	TRBJ1-5	TGTGCTAGTGCCCAGACAGGGAACAATCAGCCCCAGCATTTT	CASAQTGNNQPQHF
NA	NA	TRBV18	TRBJ2-5	TGTGCCAGCTCCCGCAGAAGGGGTGGAGAGACCCAGTACTTC	CASSRRRGGETQYF
TRBD1	NA	TRBV7-4	TRBJ2-1	TGTGCCCGCCTCGCGGGACAGGGGGCATGGAGGGGCCGGCCCAATGAGCAGTTCTTC	CARLAGQGAWRGRPNEQFF
TRBD1	NA	TRBV19	TRBJ2-2	TGTGCCAGTAGTAAGGACAGGGTTTGGACCGGGGAGCTGTTTTTT	CASSKDRVWTGELFF
NA	NA	TRBV30	TRBJ2-5	TGTGCCTGGAGTGAACAGCAAGAGACCCAGTACTTC	CAWSEQQETQYF
NA	once	TRBV10-2	TRBJ2-5	TGCGCCAGCAGTGTACAGCAAGAGACCCAGTACTTC	CASSVQQETQYF
TRBD1	once	TRBV6-6	TRBJ2-7	TGTGCCAGCTTGTCGACAGGGGAGTCCTACGAGCAGTACTTC	CASLSTGESYEQYF
NA	NA	TRBV29-1	TRBJ1-2	TGCAGCGTATCTGGGGCAAGGTCTGGCTACACCTTC	CSVSGARSGYTF
TRBD1	NA	TRBV27	TRBJ2-2	TGTGCCAGCAGTTCAGGACAGGGAAGGGTTGGGGAGCTGTTTTTT	CASSSGQGRVGELFF
TRBD1	NA	TRBV5-1	TRBJ1-1	TGCGCCAGCAGCGGACAGGGTACGAACACTGAAGCTTTCTTT	CASSGQGTNTEAFF
TRBD2	NA	TRBV20-1	TRBJ2-5	TGCAGTGCTAGTAGGCTAGCGGGTGGACAGACCCAGTACTTC	CSASRLAGGQTQYF
TRBD1	NA	TRBV2	TRBJ2-5	TGTGCCGGGAAAGGGGGCGGAGAGACCCAGTACTTC	CAGKGGGETQYF
NA	NA	TRBV18	TRBJ2-5	TGTGCCAGCTCACCACAGCCACAGCCGCAAGAGACCCAGTACTTC	CASSPQPQPQETQYF
TRBD1	NA	TRBV6-5	TRBJ1-3	TGTGCCAGCAGGTCGAAGGGGGCTTCAAGAAACACCATATATTTT	CASRSKGASRNTIYF
TRBD1	NA	TRBV5-1	TRBJ2-2	TGCGCCAGCAGCTTGATTCTGGGACAGGGGTACACCGGGGAGCTGTTTTTT	CASSLILGQGYTGELFF